Presented here are 26 T cell receptor beta chains from one specimen sequenced in a study of monozygotic twins with inflammatory bowel disease. With the 5' RACE reads reprocessed, TCRdb shows one record per CDR3 protein and no DNA. The sample totals 300,000 to 350,000 distinct CDR3 sequences. Source material: blood. The source of these receptors is a human donor with ulcerative colitis or Crohn's disease, or a healthy co-twin of an affected twin (not recorded which).

This chain links TRBV5-1 with TRBJ2-1; without DNA, the TCRdb call of TRBD1 cannot be checked. CDR1 SGHRS and CDR2 YFSETQ come from the germline V gene. The CDR3 extends over 14 amino acids. The CDR3 protein is CASSLLTPTNEQFF. Variable domain in full (rest from reference TRBV5-1 and TRBJ2-1): KAGVTQTPRYLIKTRGQQVTLSCSPISGHRSVSWYQQTPGQGLQFLFEYFSETQRNKGNFPGRFSGRQFSNSRSEMNVSTLELGDSALYLCASSLLTPTNEQFFGPGTRLTVL.

The CDR3 is CASSLEGQGNSPLHF. The chain combines TRBV5-1 with TRBJ1-6; TCRdb gives TRBD1 as the D gene, but with no DNA this cannot be confirmed. This CDR3 has 15 residues. Per the germline V gene, CDR1 is SGHRS and CDR2 is YFSETQ.

The V call is TRBV7-8, the J call TRBJ2-1; TCRdb calls TRBD1, which cannot be checked without DNA. This CDR3 region has 15 residues. Germline CDR1 is SGHVS and CDR2 is FQNEAQ. CDR3 protein: CASRPGGSSYNEQFF.

This chain joins TRBV6-2 or TRBV6-3 and TRBJ1-3. This CDR3 is built from 15 residues. Germline assignment: CDR1 MNHEY and CDR2 SVGEGT. The CDR3 reads CASSRTVEMRNTIYF.

V usage is TRBV4-1 and J usage is TRBJ2-2; the TCRdb D gene call, TRBD2, has no DNA to confirm it. Per the germline V gene, CDR1 is MGHRA and CDR2 is YSYEKL. The CDR3 has 16 residues. The CDR3 sequence: CASSQALAGVTGELFF.

This chain uses TRBV7-9 with TRBJ2-2. There are 16 residues in the CDR3. CDR1 is SEHNR, CDR2 FQNEAQ, per germline (reference sequence). The CDR3 protein is CASSLGGSGNTGELFF.

This chain uses TRBV18 with TRBJ2-1; TCRdb calls TRBD2, which cannot be checked without DNA. Germline CDR1 and CDR2: KGHSH and LQKENI. The CDR3 is 15 amino acids. The CDR3 sequence is CASSPPSSGDNEQFF.

CDR3: CASSQEANTEAFF. This rearrangement joins TRBV7-7 to TRBJ1-1. The CDR3 has 13 amino acids. Germline loops: CDR1 SSHAT, CDR2 FNYEAQ (reference sequence).

V usage is TRBV6-4 and J usage is TRBJ2-2. The CDR3 runs to 12 residues. CDR1 is MRHNA and CDR2 is SNTAGT in the germline V gene. CDR3 sequence: CASGENTGELFF.

This chain uses TRBV27 with TRBJ2-3; TCRdb returns TRBD1, unconfirmable since there is no DNA. The CDR3 has 17 residues. Germline-derived CDR1 and CDR2 are MNHEY and SMNVEV (reference sequence). This CDR3 reads CASSLGFGGGRTDTQYF.

The chain has TRBV12-3 or TRBV12-4 and TRBJ1-6. This CDR3 region has 14 residues. The CDR3 is CASSFPDAYSPLHF.

The chain recombines TRBV28 with TRBJ2-7. Germline assignment: CDR1 MDHEN and CDR2 SYDVKM. The CDR3 is 12 amino acids. CDR3: CAIGQGSYEQYF.

This chain uses TRBV5-1 with TRBJ2-2; lacking DNA, the TRBD2 call made by TCRdb goes unchecked. This CDR3 region has 15 residues. Germline V lookup: CDR1 SGHRS, CDR2 YFSETQ. The CDR3 here is CASSFGQGGTGELFF.

This chain connects TRBV4-1 to TRBJ2-4; the TCRdb D gene call, TRBD1, has no DNA to confirm it. This CDR3 region has 16 residues. Germline CDR1 and CDR2: MGHRA and YSYEKL. The CDR3 loop reads CASSQVGAGAKNIQYF.

This rearrangement joins TRBV4-1 to TRBJ1-5; TCRdb's D call, TRBD1, is unchecked because there is no DNA. The germline CDR1 and CDR2 sequences are MGHRA and YSYEKL. The CDR3 is 18 amino acids. CDR3 loop: CASSQDMGFRGSNQPQHF.

The chain uses TRBV18 and TRBJ2-3. The germline CDR1 and CDR2 sequences are KGHSH and LQKENI. This CDR3 spans 17 amino acids. CDR3 residues: CASSPPVTEEFTDTQYF.

V and J are TRBV20-1 and TRBJ2-1; no DNA is available, so the TRBD2 call from TCRdb remains unchecked. The CDR3 runs 13 residues. The germline V gene encodes CDR1 DFQATT and CDR2 SNEGSKA (reference sequence). CDR3 loop: CSARADWYNEQLF.

The chain's CDR3 is CASSVTDNYEQYF. The chain has TRBV9 and TRBJ2-7; the TCRdb call, TRBD1, lacks DNA for checking. The CDR3 loop spans 13 amino acids. Germline loops: CDR1 SGDLS, CDR2 YYNGEE. The whole variable domain, filled in from reference TRBV9 and TRBJ2-7, reads DSGVTQTPKHLITATGQRVTLRCSPRSGDLSVYWYQQSLDQGLQFLIQYYNGEERAKGNILERFSAQQFPDLHSELNLSSLELGDSALYFCASSVTDNYEQYFGPGTRLTVT.

The chain uses TRBV12-3 or TRBV12-4 and TRBJ1-5; lacking DNA, the TRBD1 call made by TCRdb goes unchecked. The CDR3 consists of 17 residues. CDR3 sequence: CASSPRGQGLSNQPQHF.

The V call is TRBV7-3, the J call TRBJ2-5; there is no DNA to check the TCRdb D call of TRBD2. From germline, CDR1 is SGHTA and CDR2 FQGTGA. The CDR3 consists of 14 residues. CDR3 protein: CASSLTSGSGTQYF.

The V gene is TRBV12-3 or TRBV12-4, the J gene TRBJ2-1; TCRdb gives TRBD2 as the D gene, but with no DNA this cannot be confirmed. The CDR3 is made up of 15 amino acids. The chain's CDR3 is CASRLTSGSYNEQFF.

The chain uses TRBV28 and TRBJ2-6; there is no DNA to check the TCRdb D call of TRBD1. Germline V gene data show CDR1 as MDHEN and CDR2 as SYDVKM. The CDR3 totals 18 residues. The CDR3 loop is CASSTTAGHKRGANVLTF. The full variable domain, completed using reference TRBV28 and TRBJ2-6, is DVKVTQSSRYLVKRTGEKVFLECVQDMDHENMFWYRQDPGLGLRLIYFSYDVKMKEKGDIPEGYSVSREKKERFSLILESASTNQTSMYLCASSTTAGHKRGANVLTFGAGSRLTVL.

The V call is TRBV27, the J call TRBJ2-2; without DNA, the TCRdb call of TRBD1 cannot be checked. Germline lookup yields CDR1 MNHEY and CDR2 SMNVEV (reference sequence). The CDR3 consists of 15 residues. The CDR3 region is CASFFRGTPTGELFF.

This chain connects TRBV7-2 to TRBJ1-6; without DNA, the TCRdb call of TRBD1 cannot be checked. From germline, CDR1 is SGHTA and CDR2 FQGNSA. This CDR3 has 15 residues. The CDR3 here is CASSLAGTGGSPLHF.

This rearrangement joins TRBV10-3 to TRBJ1-5. In germline, CDR1 is ENHRY, CDR2 SYGVKD. There are 13 residues in the CDR3. The CDR3: CAISESVNQPQHF.

The CDR3 loop reads CSAQDRGGQPQHF. The chain employs TRBV20-1 and TRBJ1-5; lacking DNA, the TRBD1 call made by TCRdb goes unchecked. This CDR3 comprises 13 residues. CDR1 and CDR2 from the germline V gene are DFQATT and SNEGSKA (reference sequence).